These 28 T cell receptor beta chains were all obtained from the same sample, sequenced in a study of blood T cell repertoires in COVID-19. The method was immunoSEQ multiplex PCR; TCRdb's version includes in-frame clones alone and lacks a portion of them. The table lists about 52,000 clones, roughly 87% of them singletons. Material: peripheral blood. The receptors here all came from a human donor with active COVID-19. The donor label of this sample is uncertain.

The chain employs TRBV11-1 and TRBJ2-5; D uncertain. Trimming left V 5 bases short and J 5 bases short, with 15 bases between. From germline, CDR1 is SGHAT and CDR2 FQDESV (reference sequence). The CDR3 length is 14 residues. CDR3 nucleotide sequence: TGTGCCAGCAGCCCTAGACTGCAAGAGGAGACCCAGTACTTC. Translated, it gives CASSPRLQEETQYF.

The chain has TRBV3-1 (or the pseudogene TRBV3-2) and TRBJ2-3; D unclear. Trimming took off 5 bases at V and 7 bases at J, with 7 bases between the two ends. Germline assignment: CDR1 LGHDT and CDR2 YNNKEL (reference sequence). CDR3 size: 11 residues. The CDR3, as DNA: TGTGCCAGCAGCTCAGTAAATACGCAGTATTTT. This gives the protein CASSSVNTQYF.

This chain connects TRBV29-1 to TRBJ1-6; D is ambiguous. V was cut by 4 bases and J by 1 base, with 8 bases left in between. Germline V gene lookup returns CDR1 SQVTM and CDR2 ANQGSEA. The CDR3 is 14 amino acids. This CDR3 is CSVASSSYNSPLHF. CDR3 sequence (DNA): TGCAGCGTTGCCTCGAGTTCCTATAATTCACCCCTCCACTTT.

This rearrangement joins TRBV9 to TRBJ2-3; D not resolved. The CDR3 is 13 amino acids. Looked up from germline, CDR1 is SGDLS and CDR2 is YYNGEE. V was trimmed by 4 bases and J by 5 bases, leaving 11 bases between them. The CDR3 nucleotides are TGTGCCAGCAGCCTCGGTTCCGGAGATACGCAGTATTTT. The encoded protein is CASSLGSGDTQYF.

V is TRBV10-3 and J is TRBJ1-1; 8 bases map to TRBD1. The V gene end was trimmed by 10 bases and the J gene end by 5 bases; junction bases not matched to a gene: 6. The germline V gene has CDR1 ENHRY and CDR2 SYGVKD. The CDR3 has 12 amino acids. The CDR3: CATGQGGTEAFF. The CDR3 DNA reads as TGTGCCACAGGACAGGGAGGGACTGAAGCTTTCTTT.

This clone was seen just once. J is TRBJ2-1 and V is TRBV6-6; D unclear. This CDR3 is built from 11 residues. The germline V and J ends were trimmed by 8 bases and 4 bases, with 6 bases remaining between them. From germline, CDR1 is MNHNY and CDR2 SVGAGI (reference sequence). This CDR3 is CASLQYNEQFF. The CDR3 DNA sequence: TGTGCCAGCCTACAGTACAATGAGCAGTTCTTC.

The rearrangement joins TRBV7-8 to TRBJ1-2; tentative D call: TRBD1 (5 bases). The germline gives CDR1 SGHVS, CDR2 FQNEAQ. V lost 5 bases and J lost 2, with 12 bases in between. The CDR3 runs to 14 residues. The CDR3 reads CASSRENRNYGYTF. The CDR3 bases are TGTGCCAGCAGCCGTGAGAACAGGAACTATGGCTACACCTTC.

The rearrangement joins TRBV10-3 to TRBJ2-7; 8 positions match TRBD1. This CDR3 has 16 residues. J gave up 5 bases and V 7 bases, and 16 bases lay outside the gene matches. Germline CDR1 reads ENHRY; CDR2 reads SYGVKD. CDR3 protein: CAIKEPGRGHSHEQYF. CDR3 coding DNA: TGTGCCATCAAAGAACCCGGCAGGGGGCATTCCCACGAGCAGTACTTC.

The chain couples TRBV18 to TRBJ1-3, with D uncertain. This CDR3 spans 17 amino acids. Trimming stripped 2 bases from V and 0 bases from J, with 14 bases between. Germline V gives CDR1 KGHSH, CDR2 LQKENI. The CDR3 loop is CASSPWAGENSGNTIYF. CDR3 nucleotide sequence: TGTGCCAGCTCACCATGGGCAGGTGAAAACTCTGGAAACACCATATATTTT.

The V gene is TRBV6-2 or TRBV6-3, the J gene TRBJ2-6; 7 bases fit TRBD1. This CDR3 spans 16 amino acids. Germline assignment: CDR1 MNHEY and CDR2 SVGEGT. With 5 bases clipped from V and 1 base from J, the junction kept 5 bases outside the gene matches. The CDR3 sequence is CASSQQTGSGANVLTF. CDR3 coding DNA: TGTGCCAGCAGTCAACAGACAGGGTCTGGGGCCAACGTCCTGACTTTC.

The chain combines TRBV2 with TRBJ1-1; D is possibly TRBD1 (6 bases). Germline assignment: CDR1 SNHLY and CDR2 FYNNEI. This CDR3 region has 14 residues. V was cut by 5 bases and J by 13 bases, with 23 bases left in between. The CDR3 coding sequence is TGTGCCAGCAGTCTTATCCCGGGCAGGGGTAAACTTTTCTTT. Translation: CASSLIPGRGKLFF.

This clone appeared a few times. This rearrangement joins TRBV9 to TRBJ1-2, with 9 bases that match TRBD1. This CDR3 region has 16 residues. CDR1 and CDR2 (germline): SGDLS, YYNGEE. J was trimmed by 2 bases and V by 5 bases; bases with no gene match: 10. The CDR3 region is CASSAMDRGRNYGYTF. CDR3 bases: TGTGCCAGCAGTGCGATGGACAGGGGTAGGAACTATGGCTACACCTTC.

The chain joins TRBV4-1 to TRBJ1-2, with 10 bases fitting TRBD1. The CDR3 is made up of 16 amino acids. V lost 3 bases, J lost 13 bases, and 17 bases stayed unmatched. CDR1 and CDR2 from the germline V gene are MGHRA and YSYEKL. The CDR3 DNA sequence: TGCGCCAGCAGCCAGGCCCTGGGACAGGGGACTCCTAAGAGCACCTTC. Residues: CASSQALGQGTPKSTF.

The chain combines TRBV2 with TRBJ2-7, with 13 nucleotides matching TRBD2. This CDR3 has 16 amino acids. Germline V gives CDR1 SNHLY, CDR2 FYNNEI. V dropped 6 bases and J dropped 5; count of bases not matched to a gene: 10. The CDR3 region has the DNA TGTGCCAGCAGGAAGGAACCCGGGACTAGCGGGGACGAGCAGTACTTC. It codes for CASRKEPGTSGDEQYF.

This clone was recorded a few times. The V gene is TRBV6-2 or TRBV6-3, the J gene TRBJ1-6; D remains ambiguous. The CDR3 sequence is 13 residues long. Germline V gives CDR1 MNHEY, CDR2 SVGEGT. Deletions cut 5 bases from V and 10 bases from J, with 12 bases between. This CDR3 reads CASSARVFSPLHF. The CDR3 nucleotides are TGTGCCAGCAGTGCACGGGTCTTCTCACCCCTCCACTTT.

V is TRBV2 and J is TRBJ1-1; 8 positions agree with TRBD1. Per the germline V gene, CDR1 is SNHLY and CDR2 is FYNNEI. The CDR3 covers 15 residues. Unmatched junction bases numbered 4, after V lost 4 bases and J lost 0 bases. CDR3 loop: CASSGGQALNTEAFF. CDR3 coding DNA: TGTGCCAGCAGTGGGGGACAGGCCTTGAACACTGAAGCTTTCTTT.

The sample holds a few counts of this clone. This chain connects TRBV7-2 to TRBJ2-7; D is unresolved. CDR3 size: 15 residues. Trimming removed 1 base from V and 2 bases from J, with 12 bases in between. Germline CDR1 is SGHTA and CDR2 is FQGNSA. The CDR3 protein is CASSLGQSSTYEQYF. As DNA, the CDR3 is TGTGCCAGCAGCTTAGGGCAATCTAGTACCTACGAGCAGTACTTC.

The rearrangement joins TRBV14 to TRBJ2-7, with D maybe TRBD1 (6 bases). Germline loops: CDR1 SGHDN, CDR2 FVKESK. V lost 1 base to trimming and J lost 0 bases, with 16 bases between them. CDR3 length: 17 amino acids. CDR3 loop: CASSQAGRGRGSYEQYF. In DNA, the CDR3 is TGTGCCAGCAGCCAAGCCGGCAGGGGAAGAGGCTCCTACGAGCAGTACTTC.

The chain links TRBV7-2 to TRBJ1-1; weak D call: TRBD1 (6 bases). The CDR3 sequence is 15 residues long. Germline V lookup: CDR1 SGHTA, CDR2 FQGNSA. The V gene lost 6 bases and the J gene lost 5 bases, with 19 bases spanning the gap. For the CDR3, the DNA is TGTGCCAGCAGTCGACTTTCACAGGGAAGAACTGAAGCTTTCTTT. This encodes CASSRLSQGRTEAFF.

The gene calls are TRBV7-2 and TRBJ1-5; D gene unclear. Germline V gene data show CDR1 as SGHTA and CDR2 as FQGNSA. There are 13 residues in the CDR3. The V end was cut by 5 bases, the J end by 3 bases, with 8 bases between. The CDR3 sequence is CASSQELNQPQHF. The DNA for the CDR3 is TGTGCCAGCAGCCAAGAGCTCAATCAGCCCCAGCATTTT.

V gene TRBV18 combines with J gene TRBJ2-1; 7 nucleotides line up with TRBD2. The CDR3 contains 14 residues. Germline V gene sequence: CDR1 KGHSH, CDR2 LQKENI. J gave up 0 bases and V 8 bases, and 4 bases lay outside the gene matches. CDR3 residues: CASRLADSYNEQFF. CDR3 nucleotide sequence: TGTGCCAGCCGTCTAGCGGACTCCTACAATGAGCAGTTCTTC.

This sequence joins TRBV18 and TRBJ2-2; no clear D. V was shortened by 5 bases and J by 0 bases, with 4 bases between the two germline ends. CDR1 and CDR2 from the germline V gene are KGHSH and LQKENI. The CDR3 is 13 residues long. The CDR3 DNA reads as TGTGCCAGCTCATCTACGAACACCGGGGAGCTGTTTTTT. The encoded protein is CASSSTNTGELFF. The full variable domain, with the rest looked up from reference TRBV18 and TRBJ2-2, is NAGVMQNPRHLVRRRGQEARLRCSPMKGHSHVYWYRQLPEEGLKFMVYLQKENIIDESGMPKERFSAEFPKEGPSILRIQQVVRGDSAAYFCASSSTNTGELFFGEGSRLTVL.

The genes are TRBV4-3 and TRBJ2-7, with TRBD1 as a possible D gene (5 bases). Germline lookup yields CDR1 LGHNA and CDR2 YSLEER. V was pared by 0 bases and J by 2 bases, with 11 bases between. This CDR3 is 15 amino acids long. The CDR3 is CASSQDWGPTYEQYF. CDR3 sequence (DNA): TGCGCCAGCAGCCAAGATTGGGGCCCCACCTACGAGCAGTACTTC.

Details on this clone: A junction end diverges from the germline sequence, so it may reflect a read error. Here the CDR3 reads CASSQDLESSEQYF. The CDR3, as DNA: TGCGCCAGCAGCCAAGATTTGGAGTCCTCCGAGCAGTACTTC. The rearrangement links TRBV4-3 to TRBJ2-7; D remains ambiguous. In germline, CDR1 is LGHNA, CDR2 YSLEER. This CDR3 has 14 amino acids.

The chain joins TRBV5-1 to TRBJ1-3, with D possibly matching TRBD1 (6 bases). V shed 2 bases and J shed 0 bases, with 6 bases lying between them. The CDR3 runs to 14 residues. Germline V CDR1 and CDR2: SGHRS, YFSETQ. Here the CDR3 DNA reads TGCGCCAGCAGCTTACAGGGCTCTGGAAACACCATATATTTT. This codes for CASSLQGSGNTIYF. Drawing the rest from reference TRBV5-1 and TRBJ1-3, the complete variable domain is KAGVTQTPRYLIKTRGQQVTLSCSPISGHRSVSWYQQTPGQGLQFLFEYFSETQRNKGNFPGRFSGRQFSNSRSEMNVSTLELGDSALYLCASSLQGSGNTIYFGEGSWLTVV.

This clone was detected once. The V and J genes are TRBV6-1 and TRBJ1-3; 8 nucleotides agree with TRBD1. Germline V gene data show CDR1 as MNHNS and CDR2 as SASEGT. With V trimmed by 3 bases and J by 10 bases, 11 bases remained unmatched. The CDR3 has 15 amino acids. The CDR3 reads CASSEGPGQGPTIYF. As DNA, the CDR3 is TGTGCCAGCAGTGAGGGCCCAGGACAGGGTCCTACCATATATTTT.

The chain combines TRBV5-1 with TRBJ2-2, with TRBD1 matching 8 bases. Germline assignment: CDR1 SGHRS and CDR2 YFSETQ. This CDR3 has 15 amino acids. V lost 2 bases and J lost 4; bases outside the gene matches: 4. CDR3 loop: CASSFRDRSTGELFF. DNA for the CDR3: TGCGCCAGCAGCTTTCGGGACAGGTCCACCGGGGAGCTGTTTTTT.

The V and J genes are TRBV3-1 (or the pseudogene TRBV3-2) and TRBJ2-2; the D is unclear. Germline CDR1 and CDR2: LGHDT and YNNKEL (reference sequence). The CDR3 contains 15 residues. The V end lost 6 bases, the J end lost 4 bases, and 15 bases lay between the germline ends. The CDR3 protein is CASSPNTPSTGELFF. CDR3 nucleotides: TGTGCCAGCAGTCCGAATACTCCGTCCACCGGGGAGCTGTTTTTT.